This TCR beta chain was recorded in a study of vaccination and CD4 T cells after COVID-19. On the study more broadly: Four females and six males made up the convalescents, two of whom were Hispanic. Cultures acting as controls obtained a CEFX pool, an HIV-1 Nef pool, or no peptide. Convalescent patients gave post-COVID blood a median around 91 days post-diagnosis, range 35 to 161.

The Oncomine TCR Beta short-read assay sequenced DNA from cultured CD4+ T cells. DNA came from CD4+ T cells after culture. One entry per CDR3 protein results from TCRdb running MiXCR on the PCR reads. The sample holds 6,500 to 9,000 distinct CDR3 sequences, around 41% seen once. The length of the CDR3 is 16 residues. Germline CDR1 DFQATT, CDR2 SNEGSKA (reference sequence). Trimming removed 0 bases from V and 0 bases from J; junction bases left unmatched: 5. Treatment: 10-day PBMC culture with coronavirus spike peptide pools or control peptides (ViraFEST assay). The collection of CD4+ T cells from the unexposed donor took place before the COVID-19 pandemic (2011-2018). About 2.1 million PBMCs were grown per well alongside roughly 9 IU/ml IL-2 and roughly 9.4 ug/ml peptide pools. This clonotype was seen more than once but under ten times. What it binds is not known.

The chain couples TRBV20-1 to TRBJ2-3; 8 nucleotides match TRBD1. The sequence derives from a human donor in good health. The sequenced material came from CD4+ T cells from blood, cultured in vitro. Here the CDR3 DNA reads TGCAGTGCTAGAGACCCGAACAGGGGGAGCACAGATACGCAGTATTTT. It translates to CSARDPNRGSTDTQYF.